A single sample gave rise to the 19 T cell receptor beta chains below, sequenced in a study of CD8 T cells in Susac syndrome. Random hexamers primed reverse transcription of roughly 0.45 to 1 ug RNA. TCRdb reprocessed the immunoSEQ multiplex PCR reads via MiXCR and lists one record per CDR3 protein. This sample has 110,000 or so distinct CDR3 sequences; 93% occur once, and the top ten carry roughly 0.088%. Sequenced sample: CD4+ T cells from PBMCs. All receptors come from a human donor with multiple sclerosis.

The chain employs TRBV12-3 or TRBV12-4 and TRBJ1-4; no clear D. This CDR3 has 13 amino acids. V was pared by 5 bases and J by 11 bases, with 15 bases between. The CDR3 is CASSATALGKLFF. DNA for the CDR3: TGTGCCAGCAGTGCGACGGCCCTAGGGAAACTGTTTTTT.

The rearrangement links TRBV5-1 to TRBJ1-5, with TRBD1 identical over 7 bases. J gave up 0 bases and V 3 bases, and 3 bases lay outside the gene matches. Looked up from germline, CDR1 is SGHRS and CDR2 is YFSETQ. The CDR3 contains 15 residues. The CDR3 protein is CASSWGQFSNQPQHF. CDR3 DNA: TGCGCCAGCAGCTGGGGACAGTTTAGCAATCAGCCCCAGCATTTT.

This chain joins TRBV4-1 and TRBJ2-1, with unresolved D. The CDR3 has 13 amino acids. Deletions cut 2 bases from V and 12 bases from J, with 14 bases between. Germline CDR1 MGHRA, CDR2 YSYEKL. CDR3: CASSQSPGETQFF. CDR3 sequence (DNA): TGCGCCAGCAGCCAATCCCCAGGCGAAACGCAGTTCTTC.

The V gene is TRBV7-9, the J gene TRBJ2-7, with D possibly TRBD1 on 5 matching bases. The germline CDR1 and CDR2 sequences are SEHNR and FQNEAQ (reference sequence). The CDR3 sequence is 14 residues long. V lost 3 bases, J lost 4 bases, and 13 bases lay in between. DNA of the CDR3: TGTGCCAGCAGCTTCGGGCAGGGATTTTACGAGCAGTACTTC. Translating it yields CASSFGQGFYEQYF.

V usage is TRBV7-9 and J usage is TRBJ1-5, with 8 positions matching TRBD1. The trim removed 2 bases at V and 6 bases at J, leaving 6 bases unmatched. Germline lookup yields CDR1 SEHNR and CDR2 FQNEAQ (reference sequence). This CDR3 comprises 15 residues. The CDR3 reads CASSLSGGAGQPQHF. The CDR3 DNA reads TGTGCCAGCAGCTTATCAGGGGGCGCCGGTCAGCCCCAGCATTTT.

This chain connects TRBV20-1 to TRBJ1-2; TRBD1 is a possible D gene (5 bases). With 3 bases removed from V and 8 bases from J, the gap between germline ends came to 16 bases. The germline CDR1 and CDR2 sequences are DFQATT and SNEGSKA (reference sequence). The CDR3 is made up of 13 amino acids. CDR3 region: CSASGATGSGYTF. The DNA of the CDR3 is TGCAGTGCTAGCGGGGCAACAGGATCCGGCTACACCTTC.

The gene calls are TRBV27 and TRBJ1-6; no definite D call. Trimming shortened V by 3 bases and J by 0 bases, and 15 bases separated the two germline ends. CDR3 length: 18 amino acids. In germline, CDR1 is MNHEY, CDR2 SMNVEV (reference sequence). Written as DNA, the CDR3 is TGTGCCAGCAGTTTCGCTGAGAGCTTGAGCTCCTATAATTCACCCCTCCACTTT. It codes for CASSFAESLSSYNSPLHF.

This clonotype appeared once. The chain employs TRBV4-3 and TRBJ2-2; perhaps D is TRBD1 or TRBD2 (5 bases each). CDR3 size: 16 residues. Trimming pared 3 bases from V and 3 bases from J, leaving 14 bases between. The germline gives CDR1 LGHNA, CDR2 YSLEER. The CDR3 reads CASSQARDQYTGELFF. The CDR3 DNA follows: TGCGCCAGCAGCCAGGCCAGGGACCAATACACCGGGGAGCTGTTTTTT.

V gene TRBV19 combines with J gene TRBJ1-1; the match to TRBD1 covers 7 bases. Germline CDR1 reads LNHDA; CDR2 reads SQIVND (reference sequence). The V and J ends lost 3 bases and 6 bases, in that order; junction bases with no gene match: 13. The CDR3 is 16 amino acids. CDR3 sequence reads: CASSISVQGVAAEAFF. The CDR3 region has the DNA TGTGCCAGTAGTATTTCGGTCCAGGGGGTTGCGGCTGAAGCTTTCTTT.

This clonotype has just a few counts. This chain uses TRBV5-1 with TRBJ2-5; 8 bases align to TRBD2. The CDR3 has 15 amino acids. The germline V gene has CDR1 SGHRS and CDR2 YFSETQ. J lost 5 bases, V lost 4 bases, and 10 bases had no gene match. CDR3 residues: CASSPQSGGEETQYF. The CDR3 region has the DNA TGCGCCAGCAGCCCTCAAAGCGGGGGCGAGGAGACCCAGTACTTC.

The chain carries TRBV12-3 or TRBV12-4 and TRBJ2-5, with D perhaps matching TRBD2 (6 bases). The CDR3 length is 14 residues. Trimming cost V 6 bases and J 4 bases, with 15 bases left between them. The DNA for the CDR3 is TGTGCCAGCAGCGGTGGGACTTGGGGAGAGACCCAGTACTTC. Residues: CASSGGTWGETQYF.

The chain has TRBV16 and TRBJ2-7; 8 bases line up with TRBD2. Germline values: CDR1 KGHSY, CDR2 FQNENV. This CDR3 is built from 12 residues. J gave up 7 bases and V 4 bases, and 3 bases lay outside the gene matches. The CDR3 DNA sequence: TGTGCCAGCAGCCGAGGGACTAGTGAGCAGTACTTC. Translating gives CASSRGTSEQYF.

The rearrangement links TRBV10-3 to TRBJ1-5; possible D gene TRBD1, 5 bases. This CDR3 is built from 17 residues. The V gene lost 6 bases and the J gene lost 7 bases, with 25 bases spanning the gap. Germline V gene data show CDR1 as ENHRY and CDR2 as SYGVKD. The CDR3 nucleotides are TGTGCCATCAGCGAAACGGAAGGGGTGTCATGGGACCAGCCCCAGCATTTT. This sequence encodes CAISETEGVSWDQPQHF.

This clonotype appeared once. The chain has TRBV2 and TRBJ2-5; 9 bases map to TRBD2. Germline V gene sequence: CDR1 SNHLY, CDR2 FYNNEI. The CDR3 length is 15 residues. V lost 4 bases and J lost 4; bases outside the gene matches: 7. The DNA for the CDR3 is TGTGCCAGCAGTGGGGGAGCGGGGGGAGGAGAGACCCAGTACTTC. Its translation: CASSGGAGGGETQYF.

The chain joins TRBV30 to TRBJ1-6, with unresolved D. Trimming took 1 base from V and 3 from J, leaving 19 bases between them. The germline gives CDR1 GTSNPN, CDR2 SVGIG (reference sequence). The CDR3 contains 18 residues. CDR3: CAWSGYRAAEDYNSPLHF. The CDR3 DNA reads as TGTGCCTGGAGTGGATATAGGGCAGCCGAAGACTATAATTCACCCCTCCACTTT.

CDR3 in amino acids: CASSLGGGQETQYF. CDR3 coding DNA: TGTGCCAGCAGCTTAGGAGGGGGACAAGAGACCCAGTACTTC. The chain is built from TRBV7-9 and TRBJ2-5, with a tentative D call TRBD1 (6 bases). This CDR3 is built from 14 residues. V shed 1 base and J shed 2 bases, with 8 bases lying between them. The germline CDR1 and CDR2 sequences are SEHNR and FQNEAQ (reference sequence).

The V and J genes are TRBV12-3 or TRBV12-4 and TRBJ1-2; maybe TRBD1 (6 bases). V was pared by 5 bases and J by 8 bases, with 15 bases between. The CDR3 runs 13 residues. In nucleotides, the CDR3 is TGTGCCAGCAGTCCTACAGGGAACAGAGGCTACACCTTC. Translating it yields CASSPTGNRGYTF.

The genes are TRBV2 and TRBJ2-3; TRBD2 matches at 14 bases. Per germline, CDR1 SNHLY and CDR2 FYNNEI. The CDR3 is 17 residues long. V shed 5 bases and J 5 bases; nucleotides not matched to a gene: 9. CDR3 coding DNA: TGTGCCAGCAGTCTCAATGCCGGGACTAGCGGGGGAGATACGCAGTATTTT. Translated, it gives CASSLNAGTSGGDTQYF.

This clonotype was counted a single time. V gene TRBV5-1 combines with J gene TRBJ1-2; 11 bases are shared with TRBD1. The CDR3 totals 14 residues. Looked up from germline, CDR1 is SGHRS and CDR2 is YFSETQ. V lost 4 bases, J lost 8 bases, and 7 bases stayed unmatched. CDR3 in amino acids: CASSLDRGQWGYTF. CDR3 nucleotides: TGCGCCAGCAGCCTGGACAGGGGGCAGTGGGGCTACACCTTC.